This entry lists 32 T cell receptor beta chains sequenced from one sample in a study of blood T cell repertoires in COVID-19. The repertoire was sequenced with immunoSEQ multiplex PCR; TCRdb's copy has only in-frame clones and lacks some. The sample has about 230,000 clones, roughly 80% seen once. Sample: peripheral blood. Source of these receptors: a woman of 80 years or more with COVID-19, enrolled during active disease.

The genes are TRBV7-3 and TRBJ2-5; perhaps TRBD2 as D (5 bases). V was clipped by 5 bases and J by 1 base, with 14 bases between them. The CDR3 has 15 amino acids. Germline CDR1 SGHTA, CDR2 FQGTGA. The CDR3 sequence: CASSERGRPQETQYF. The CDR3 DNA reads TGTGCCAGCAGCGAAAGAGGGAGACCCCAAGAGACCCAGTACTTC.

The CDR3 region is CASSRGLSYNEQFF. CDR3 sequence (DNA): TGCGCCAGCAGCCGGGGACTTTCCTACAATGAGCAGTTCTTC. The rearrangement links TRBV4-3 to TRBJ2-1; D possibly corresponds to TRBD2 (6 bases). The CDR3 consists of 14 residues. Between the trimmed V and J ends, which lost 4 bases and 1 base, there was a span of 8 bases. The germline V gene has CDR1 LGHNA and CDR2 YSLEER.

The chain employs TRBV5-1 and TRBJ1-1; D unresolved. The V gene's germline CDR1 is SGHRS and CDR2 YFSETQ. V gave up 4 bases and J gave up 0 bases, with 10 bases separating them. CDR3 length equals 14 residues. The CDR3 bases are TGCGCCAGCAGCACCTCAGGCTTGAACACTGAAGCTTTCTTT. Translated, it gives CASSTSGLNTEAFF.

The chain is built from TRBV30 and TRBJ2-3; TRBD2 agrees at 8 bases. This CDR3 is built from 16 residues. The trim removed 4 bases at V and 1 base at J, leaving 10 bases unmatched. Germline-derived CDR1 and CDR2 are GTSNPN and SVGIG (reference sequence). The CDR3 protein is CAWNNHLTSGTDTQYF. Written as DNA, the CDR3 is TGTGCCTGGAATAACCACTTGACTAGCGGCACAGATACGCAGTATTTT.

The V gene is TRBV2, the J gene TRBJ2-2; D is uncertain. The CDR3 runs 12 residues. V dropped 7 bases and J dropped 3 bases, with 6 bases sitting between them. In germline, CDR1 is SNHLY, CDR2 FYNNEI. DNA of the CDR3: TGTGCCAGCACCGTCGACACCGGGGAGCTGTTTTTT. Residues: CASTVDTGELFF. The entire variable domain, with the rest obtained from reference TRBV2 and TRBJ2-2, is as follows: EPEVTQTPSHQVTQMGQEVILRCVPISNHLYFYWYRQILGQKVEFLVSFYNNEISEKSEIFDDQFSVERPDGSNFTLKIRSTKLEDSAMYFCASTVDTGELFFGEGSRLTVL.

The DNA for the CDR3 is TGTGCCAGCAGTCCTGGACAGGGACGAGGCCAGCTCGGCTCTGGGGCCAACGTCCTGACTTTC. Its protein is CASSPGQGRGQLGSGANVLTF. The V and J genes are TRBV6-6 and TRBJ2-6; 8 nucleotides align to TRBD1. J gave up 0 bases and V 5 bases, and 18 bases lay outside the gene matches. The germline V gene encodes CDR1 MNHNY and CDR2 SVGAGI (reference sequence). This CDR3 region has 21 residues.

A single count supports this clone. The chain links TRBV5-1 to TRBJ1-1, with 8 bases identical to TRBD1. Looked up from germline, CDR1 is SGHRS and CDR2 is YFSETQ. Trimming cost V 0 bases and J 6 bases; bases outside gene matches: 7. CDR3 size: 15 residues. The CDR3 region is CASSLGDRFSAEAFF. The CDR3 nucleotides read TGCGCCAGCAGCTTGGGGGACAGGTTTTCTGCTGAAGCTTTCTTT.

V usage is TRBV7-2 and J usage is TRBJ2-2; maybe TRBD2 (6 bases). Trimming took off 4 bases at V and 0 bases at J, with 9 bases between the two ends. The V gene's germline CDR1 is SGHTA and CDR2 FQGNSA. The CDR3 has 15 amino acids. The CDR3 reads CASSWAGTNTGELFF. The CDR3 region has the DNA TGTGCCAGCAGCTGGGCGGGAACGAACACCGGGGAGCTGTTTTTT.

The chain couples TRBV4-1 to TRBJ2-7; 9 nucleotides align to TRBD1. Per the germline V gene, CDR1 is MGHRA and CDR2 is YSYEKL. The CDR3 loop spans 16 amino acids. V gave up 1 base and J gave up 3 bases; unmatched junction bases: 7. The CDR3 reads CASSQGRQGGSYEQYF. Here the CDR3 DNA reads TGCGCCAGCAGCCAAGGTCGACAGGGGGGGAGCTACGAGCAGTACTTC.

The CDR3 coding sequence is TGCGCCAGCAGCCAGGGGGCAAACAATCAGCCCCAGCATTTT. Its translation is CASSQGANNQPQHF. The rearrangement joins TRBV4-1 to TRBJ1-5, with a tentative D call TRBD1 (6 bases). The germline V and J ends were trimmed by 3 bases and 3 bases, with 9 bases remaining between them. Germline loops: CDR1 MGHRA, CDR2 YSYEKL. The CDR3 consists of 14 residues.

This chain joins TRBV2 and TRBJ2-1, with a weak D call TRBD2 (5 bases). Trimming took 4 bases from V and 2 from J, leaving 12 bases between them. The germline V gene has CDR1 SNHLY and CDR2 FYNNEI. The CDR3 is 15 amino acids. The CDR3 loop reads CASSALDTAYNEQFF. The CDR3 bases are TGTGCCAGCAGTGCACTAGATACAGCCTACAATGAGCAGTTCTTC.

This chain uses TRBV18 with TRBJ1-2; D is perhaps TRBD1 (5 bases). Germline V gene sequence: CDR1 KGHSH, CDR2 LQKENI. V lost 3 bases and J lost 7, with 12 bases in between. The CDR3 is 13 residues long. CDR3 DNA: TGTGCCAGCTCACCCCAGGGCGGGAGTGGCTACACCTTC. It is translated as CASSPQGGSGYTF. The entire variable domain, with the rest obtained from reference TRBV18 and TRBJ1-2, is as follows: NAGVMQNPRHLVRRRGQEARLRCSPMKGHSHVYWYRQLPEEGLKFMVYLQKENIIDESGMPKERFSAEFPKEGPSILRIQQVVRGDSAAYFCASSPQGGSGYTFGSGTRLTVV.

This chain links TRBV12-3 or TRBV12-4 with TRBJ2-1, with D hard to call. Trimming left V 4 bases short and J 9 bases short, with 10 bases between. CDR3 length: 12 amino acids. This CDR3 is CASSSATGEQFF. DNA for the CDR3: TGTGCCAGCAGTTCGGCTACGGGTGAGCAGTTCTTC.

J is TRBJ2-1 and V is TRBV12-2; the table assigns TRBD2, which was not confirmed against the DNA. TRBV12-2 is given as a pseudogene. The CDR3 has 15 residues. CDR3 sequence reads: CASPQLSGGPNEQFF. The CDR3 DNA is TGTGCAAGTCCCCAGTTGAGCGGGGGGCCCAATGAGCAGTTCTTC.

The chain is built from TRBV5-1 and TRBJ1-1, with a possible D match to TRBD1 (6 bases). V shed 3 bases and J shed 0 bases, with 12 bases lying between them. From germline, CDR1 is SGHRS and CDR2 YFSETQ. CDR3 length: 15 amino acids. For the CDR3, the DNA is TGCGCCAGCAGCTCGGCTACAGGGATGAACACTGAAGCTTTCTTT. Protein: CASSSATGMNTEAFF. The full variable domain, completed using reference TRBV5-1 and TRBJ1-1, is KAGVTQTPRYLIKTRGQQVTLSCSPISGHRSVSWYQQTPGQGLQFLFEYFSETQRNKGNFPGRFSGRQFSNSRSEMNVSTLELGDSALYLCASSSATGMNTEAFFGQGTRLTVV.

The CDR3 here is CATRQGAKTEAFF. The DNA of the CDR3 is TGTGCCACCCGACAGGGGGCGAAGACTGAAGCTTTCTTT. This chain links TRBV2 with TRBJ1-1; 10 bases agree with TRBD1. The trim removed 10 bases at V and 5 bases at J, leaving 7 bases unmatched. The germline gives CDR1 SNHLY, CDR2 FYNNEI. The CDR3 has 13 amino acids.

About this clone: Other DNA sequences from this sample encode an identical CDR3 as well. V gene TRBV11-2 combines with J gene TRBJ2-3, with a tentative D call TRBD1 (6 bases). V was clipped by 5 bases and J by 5 bases, with 8 bases between them. The CDR3 totals 12 residues. Germline values: CDR1 SGHAT, CDR2 FQNNGV. The CDR3 sequence: CASSPGVDTQYF. The CDR3 nucleotides are TGTGCCAGCAGCCCAGGGGTAGATACGCAGTATTTT.

The chain carries TRBV28 and TRBJ1-5; 10 bases fit TRBD1. Germline CDR1 MDHEN, CDR2 SYDVKM. The CDR3 is 15 amino acids. Germline trimming cut 8 bases from V and 3 bases from J; bases unmatched to any gene: 7. CDR3 DNA sequence: TGTGCCAGCGTCGGGACAGGGGTGACCAATCAGCCCCAGCATTTT. The encoded protein is CASVGTGVTNQPQHF. The variable domain in full, with the rest retrieved from reference TRBV28 and TRBJ1-5, is DVKVTQSSRYLVKRTGEKVFLECVQDMDHENMFWYRQDPGLGLRLIYFSYDVKMKEKGDIPEGYSVSREKKERFSLILESASTNQTSMYLCASVGTGVTNQPQHFGDGTRLSIL.

This clone was seen only a few times. V gene TRBV15 combines with J gene TRBJ1-3, with D unclear. This CDR3 spans 16 amino acids. Per the germline V gene, CDR1 is LNHNV and CDR2 is YYDKDF (reference sequence). Trimming left V 0 bases short and J 3 bases short, with 12 bases between. The CDR3 region has the DNA TGTGCCACCAGCAGAGATCTCGCAGGAGGTGGAAACACCATATATTTT. It specifies CATSRDLAGGGNTIYF.

This clone has a handful of counts. The chain employs TRBV30 and TRBJ2-2; D perhaps matches TRBD2 (6 bases). Looked up from germline, CDR1 is GTSNPN and CDR2 is SVGIG (reference sequence). V was trimmed by 5 bases and J by 2 bases, leaving 15 bases between them. CDR3 size: 15 residues. CDR3 protein: CAWGGTAGNTGELFF. The CDR3 nucleotides are TGTGCCTGGGGCGGGACGGCGGGAAACACCGGGGAGCTGTTTTTT.

This chain connects TRBV25-1 to TRBJ2-1, with TRBD2 matching 10 bases. V shed 6 bases and J 5 bases; nucleotides not matched to a gene: 10. The V gene's germline CDR1 is MGHDK and CDR2 SYGVNS. There are 16 residues in the CDR3. The CDR3 DNA sequence: TGTGCCAGCAGCCTACTAGCGGGAAGCCGGGACAATGAGCAGTTCTTC. As protein: CASSLLAGSRDNEQFF.

The chain employs TRBV6-5 and TRBJ1-5, with TRBD1 as a possible D gene (6 bases). The ends were cut back, 6 bases at V and 0 bases at J, with 12 bases in the middle. The germline V gene has CDR1 MNHEY and CDR2 SVGAGI. The CDR3 loop spans 15 amino acids. CDR3 region: CASRPTGYSNQPQHF. CDR3 sequence (DNA): TGTGCCAGCAGACCGACAGGCTATAGCAATCAGCCCCAGCATTTT.

The chain uses TRBV9 and TRBJ2-5; no clear D. Trimming removed 0 bases at V and 4 bases at J, with 10 bases between. Germline-derived CDR1 and CDR2 are SGDLS and YYNGEE. CDR3 size: 14 residues. This CDR3 is CASSVEGSTETQYF. CDR3 nucleotide sequence: TGTGCCAGCAGCGTAGAAGGTAGCACAGAGACCCAGTACTTC.

The CDR3 DNA reads TGTGCCAGTAGTATGTGGGACAAGATCTATGGCTACACCTTC. It is translated as CASSMWDKIYGYTF. The chain carries TRBV19 and TRBJ1-2, with TRBD1 as a possible D gene (6 bases). CDR3 length: 14 residues. V was cut by 3 bases and J by 4 bases, with 12 bases left in between. Germline CDR1 and CDR2: LNHDA and SQIVND (reference sequence).

V usage is TRBV7-8 and J usage is TRBJ2-7, with 10 bases lining up with TRBD1. This CDR3 comprises 13 residues. The ends lost 0 bases at V and 11 bases at J; junction bases unmatched: 4. Germline CDR1 is SGHVS and CDR2 is FQNEAQ. In nucleotides, the CDR3 is TGTGCCAGCAGCTTAGCTTCTGGACAGGGGGAGTACTTC. It codes for CASSLASGQGEYF.

CDR3 region: CASSLGGGGKVHEQYF. In DNA form, the CDR3 reads TGTGCCAGCAGCTTAGGCGGGGGGGGGAAGGTCCACGAGCAGTACTTC. J is TRBJ2-7 and V is TRBV7-8, with TRBD2 matching 9 bases. CDR1 SGHVS and CDR2 FQNEAQ come from the germline V gene. The trim removed 1 base at V and 5 bases at J, leaving 9 bases unmatched. The CDR3 sequence is 16 residues long.

There are a few counts of this clone. This chain uses TRBV2 with TRBJ2-7; 10 bases are shared with TRBD2. Unmatched junction bases numbered 4, after V lost 4 bases and J lost 7 bases. This CDR3 spans 13 amino acids. CDR1 and CDR2 (germline): SNHLY, FYNNEI. The CDR3: CASSGTSGLEQYF. CDR3 nucleotide sequence: TGTGCCAGCAGTGGGACTAGCGGATTGGAGCAGTACTTC.

The chain joins TRBV7-9 to TRBJ2-4; no firm D call. CDR3 length: 12 amino acids. Germline values: CDR1 SEHNR, CDR2 FQNEAQ (reference sequence). The V end lost 3 bases, the J end lost 3 bases, and 3 bases lay between the germline ends. CDR3 in amino acids: CASSFNKNIQYF. CDR3 in DNA: TGTGCCAGCAGCTTCAACAAAAACATTCAGTACTTC.

The genes are TRBV4-1 and TRBJ1-1; D gene uncertain. This CDR3 comprises 12 residues. Trimming took off 0 bases at V and 10 bases at J, with 9 bases between the two ends. Germline V CDR1 and CDR2: MGHRA, YSYEKL. The DNA for the CDR3 is TGCGCCAGCAGCCAAGAAACGGCGGGAGCTTTCTTT. Its protein product is CASSQETAGAFF.

This clone was detected once. This chain connects TRBV2 to TRBJ2-2; D call uncertain. CDR1 and CDR2 (germline): SNHLY, FYNNEI. The V gene lost 1 base and the J gene lost 4 bases, with 4 bases spanning the gap. This CDR3 is built from 13 residues. CDR3 amino acids: CASSEVRTGELFF. The CDR3 bases are TGTGCCAGCAGTGAAGTCCGCACCGGGGAGCTGTTTTTT.

The chain employs TRBV4-2 and TRBJ1-2; 9 bases fit TRBD1. V shed 4 bases, J shed 3 bases, and the junction held 3 bases outside the gene matches. The CDR3 runs to 14 residues. Germline V gene lookup returns CDR1 LGHNA and CDR2 YNFKEQ. CDR3 in DNA: TGTGCCAGCAGCCTCCGGGACAGGGACTATGGCTACACCTTC. Translated: CASSLRDRDYGYTF.

The V and J genes are TRBV9 and TRBJ1-4, with unresolved D. Between the trimmed V and J ends, which lost 3 bases and 2 bases, there was a span of 11 bases. Germline assignment: CDR1 SGDLS and CDR2 YYNGEE. This CDR3 has 15 amino acids. The CDR3 sequence: CASSATASTNEKLFF. DNA of the CDR3: TGTGCCAGCAGCGCAACAGCCTCCACTAATGAAAAACTGTTTTTT.